This TCR beta chain is from a study of CD8 T cells in ankylosing spondylitis (TCRdb year 2017). At the level of the whole study: The study set out to find disease-linked TCR variants by profiling T cell receptor beta repertoires in ankylosing spondylitis patients and healthy donors. The full study cohort was made up of about 25 ankylosing spondylitis patients and 108 healthy donors. Peripheral blood was sampled, and synovial fluid was also collected from ankylosing spondylitis patients.

Sequenced on an Illumina HiSeq 2500. Quantitative 5'-RACE with molecular barcodes was used to prepare TCR beta libraries. Per the source publication's procedure: To identify disease-linked TCR variants, a new computational method was used, one built on a probabilistic model of VDJ rearrangement. TCRdb took the public reads, trimmed them with fastp at Q25, ran MiXCR for clone calling and kept in-frame beta chains. Each record represents a unique CDR3 protein, reported with the most common genes and DNA among its rows. These V and J calls are TCRdb output, not the study's own analysis. The sample data list more than 300,000 distinct CDR3 sequences, and roughly 8% of these were observed just once. The ten largest clones add up to 14% to 15% of the sample. Only a few counts were recorded for this clonotype. The specificity of this receptor is unknown. Per-base qualities were not stored, and no clone one base away is much larger.

Here is what the overall study found, with its caveats: A TCR beta motif of 7 or 8 highly homologous amino acid variants appeared characteristic of blood from ankylosing spondylitis patients. In peripheral blood, the disease-linked clones were found at relatively low frequencies and had a CD8+ phenotype. The disease-linked clones were reported as significantly enriched in matched synovial fluid samples from ankylosing spondylitis patients. Some motif variants had previously been reported in the synovial fluid and blood of reactive arthritis patients, which suggests shared mechanisms of disease initiation.

Material for sequencing was blood, either unsorted or a sorted T cell fraction (not recorded which). The clonotype was recovered from a male donor with ankylosing spondylitis.

In nucleotides, the sequence is TGTGCCAGCCAAACCGGGACGTCCATGTTTGTAGTCGAGCAGTACTTC. This translates into CASQTGTSMFVVEQYF. Recombination linked TRBV28 to TRBJ2-7, with the D assignment possibly TRBD1 or TRBD2, given 5 matching bases for each. The germline V gene yields MDHEN for CDR1 and SYDVKM for CDR2. The junction carries 26 bases between V and J, which are trimmed by 8 bases and 6 bases respectively. There are 16 amino acids in the CDR3, from cysteine to phenylalanine inclusive. CDR3 DNA is the only sequence kept; it has 48 bases, read in frame from the first base.